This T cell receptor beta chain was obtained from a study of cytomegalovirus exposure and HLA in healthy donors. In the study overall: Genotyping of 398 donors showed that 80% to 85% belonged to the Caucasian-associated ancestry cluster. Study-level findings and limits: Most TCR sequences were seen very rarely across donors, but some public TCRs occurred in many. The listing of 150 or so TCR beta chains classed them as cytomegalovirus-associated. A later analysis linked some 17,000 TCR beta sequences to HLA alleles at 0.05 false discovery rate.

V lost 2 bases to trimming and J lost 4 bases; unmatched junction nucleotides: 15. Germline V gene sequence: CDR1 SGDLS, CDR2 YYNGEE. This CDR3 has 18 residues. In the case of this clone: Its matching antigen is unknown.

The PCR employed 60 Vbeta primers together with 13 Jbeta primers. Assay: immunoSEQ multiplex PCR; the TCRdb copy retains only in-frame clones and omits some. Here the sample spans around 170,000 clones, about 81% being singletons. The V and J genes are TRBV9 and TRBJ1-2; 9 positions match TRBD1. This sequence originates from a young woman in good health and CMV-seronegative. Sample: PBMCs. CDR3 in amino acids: CASSVRSSPGQGAYGYTF. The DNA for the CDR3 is TGTGCCAGCAGCGTCCGTTCCTCACCGGGACAGGGAGCCTATGGCTACACCTTC.